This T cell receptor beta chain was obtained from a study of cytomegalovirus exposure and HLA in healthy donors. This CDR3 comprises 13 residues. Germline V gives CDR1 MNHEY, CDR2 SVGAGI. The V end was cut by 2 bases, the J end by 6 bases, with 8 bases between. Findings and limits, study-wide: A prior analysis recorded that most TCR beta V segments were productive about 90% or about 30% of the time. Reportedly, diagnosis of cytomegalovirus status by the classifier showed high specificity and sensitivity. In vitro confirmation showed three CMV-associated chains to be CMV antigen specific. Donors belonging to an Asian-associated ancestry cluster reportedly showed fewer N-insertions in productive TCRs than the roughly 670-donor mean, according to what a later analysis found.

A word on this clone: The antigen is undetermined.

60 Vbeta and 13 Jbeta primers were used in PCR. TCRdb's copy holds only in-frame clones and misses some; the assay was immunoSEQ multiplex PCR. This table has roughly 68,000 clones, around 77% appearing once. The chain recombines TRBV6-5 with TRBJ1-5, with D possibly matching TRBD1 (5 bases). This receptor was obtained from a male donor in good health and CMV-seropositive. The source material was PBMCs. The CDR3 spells CASSYRGGQPQHF. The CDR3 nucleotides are TGTGCCAGCAGTTACAGGGGAGGTCAGCCCCAGCATTTT.